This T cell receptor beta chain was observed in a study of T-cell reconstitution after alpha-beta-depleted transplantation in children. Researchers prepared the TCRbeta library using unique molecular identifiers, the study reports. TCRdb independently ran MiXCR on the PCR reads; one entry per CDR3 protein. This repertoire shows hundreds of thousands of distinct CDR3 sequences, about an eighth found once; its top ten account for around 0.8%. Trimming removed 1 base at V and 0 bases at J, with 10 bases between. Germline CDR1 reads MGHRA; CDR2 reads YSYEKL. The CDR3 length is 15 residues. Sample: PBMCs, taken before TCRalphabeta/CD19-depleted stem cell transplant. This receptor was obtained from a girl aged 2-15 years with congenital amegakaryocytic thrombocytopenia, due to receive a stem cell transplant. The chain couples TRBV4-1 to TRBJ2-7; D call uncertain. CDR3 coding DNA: TGCGCCAGCAGCCAAGTACCCGTGAGCTCCTACGAGCAGTACTTC. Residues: CASSQVPVSSYEQYF.